Presented here are 5 T cell receptor beta chains from one specimen sequenced in a study of regulatory T cells in long-lasting Graves disease. Both iRepertoire HTBI primers and Arm-PCR of CDR3 regions were used to build the TCR beta libraries. TCRdb reprocessed the multiplex PCR reads via MiXCR and lists one record per CDR3 protein. The repertoire includes more than 350,000 distinct CDR3 sequences, about 21% of them detected once, and roughly an eighth sits in the top ten. Time point here: persistent/refractory GD, antithyroid drugs over 5 years with positive TRAb. Making the TCR library involved RNA that had been extracted from PBMCs. Source: peripheral blood mononuclear cells (PBMCs), taken when the disease was refractory, from a patient treated with antithyroid drugs. The receptors shown here come from a female donor with Graves disease.

Only a few counts were recorded for this clonotype. The gene calls are TRBV11-1 and TRBJ2-2, with 7 bases identical to TRBD1. The CDR3 consists of 16 residues. The germline V gene has CDR1 SGHAT and CDR2 FQDESV (reference sequence). Trimming removed 0 bases from V and 6 bases from J; junction bases left unmatched: 7. The CDR3 DNA follows: TGTGCCAGCAGCTTAGCGATGAGACAGGGATCCGGGGAGCTGTTTTTT. Its protein product is CASSLAMRQGSGELFF.

The rearrangement uses TRBV20-1 and TRBJ2-3, with 8 bases aligning to TRBD2. From germline, CDR1 is DFQATT and CDR2 SNEGSKA (reference sequence). Germline trimming cut 0 bases from V and 1 base from J; bases unmatched to any gene: 6. CDR3 length: 16 amino acids. The CDR3 loop reads CSARDASGSRTDTQYF. CDR3 bases: TGCAGTGCTAGAGACGCAAGCGGGAGTCGCACAGATACGCAGTATTTT.

The sample holds many counts of this clonotype. The rearrangement links TRBV28 to TRBJ2-7, with 11 bases lining up with TRBD2. V was clipped by 3 bases and J by 0 bases; unmatched bases: 4. The CDR3 runs to 16 residues. Germline V gene data show CDR1 as MDHEN and CDR2 as SYDVKM. CDR3: CASSFDTSGSSYEQYF. CDR3 coding DNA: TGTGCCAGCAGTTTTGACACTAGCGGGAGCTCCTACGAGCAGTACTTC.

This clonotype was recorded at least ten times. V is TRBV27 and J is TRBJ2-2; D uncertain. Germline V lookup: CDR1 MNHEY, CDR2 SMNVEV (reference sequence). This CDR3 is built from 13 residues. Trimming cost V 4 bases and J 9 bases, with 12 bases left between them. The CDR3, as DNA: TGTGCCAGCAGTTATATGGGCCGGCGGGAGCTGTTTTTT. This sequence encodes CASSYMGRRELFF.

This clonotype was found a few times. The gene calls are TRBV20-1 and TRBJ2-2, with 12 bases matching TRBD2. The CDR3 loop spans 19 amino acids. The germline V gene has CDR1 DFQATT and CDR2 SNEGSKA (reference sequence). After removal of 0 bases from V and 0 bases from J, the junction contained 8 bases not matched to a gene. The CDR3 DNA sequence: TGCAGTGCTAGAGACGCGAGACTAGCGGGAGTCGCGAACACCGGGGAGCTGTTTTTT. Amino acid sequence: CSARDARLAGVANTGELFF.